This note documents a single TCR beta chain sequence. Its cognate antigen is unknown. The sample comes from a study of response to subunit inactivated influenza vaccine. The study, taken as a whole, reports: Authors proposed each seasonal influenza vaccination draws in few new T cells.

Each CDR3 protein gets one entry after TCRdb re-called the RT-PCR reads with MiXCR. Here the sample spans fewer than 550,000 distinct CDR3 sequences, roughly 23% being singletons. CDR1 SQVTM and CDR2 ANQGSEA come from the germline V gene. The J segment lost 2 bases and the V segment lost 5 bases, leaving 4 bases of the junction unmatched. This CDR3 region has 13 residues. The TCR originated in a man in his forties or fifties who received an inactivated influenza vaccine. The chain carries TRBV29-1 and TRBJ2-7, with TRBD1 matching 9 bases. The source was CD4+ T cells sorted from PBMCs, collected 4 to 6 days after vaccination. This CDR3 is CSVSGTGPYEQYF. The CDR3 nucleotides are TGCAGCGTTTCCGGGACAGGGCCCTACGAGCAGTACTTC.